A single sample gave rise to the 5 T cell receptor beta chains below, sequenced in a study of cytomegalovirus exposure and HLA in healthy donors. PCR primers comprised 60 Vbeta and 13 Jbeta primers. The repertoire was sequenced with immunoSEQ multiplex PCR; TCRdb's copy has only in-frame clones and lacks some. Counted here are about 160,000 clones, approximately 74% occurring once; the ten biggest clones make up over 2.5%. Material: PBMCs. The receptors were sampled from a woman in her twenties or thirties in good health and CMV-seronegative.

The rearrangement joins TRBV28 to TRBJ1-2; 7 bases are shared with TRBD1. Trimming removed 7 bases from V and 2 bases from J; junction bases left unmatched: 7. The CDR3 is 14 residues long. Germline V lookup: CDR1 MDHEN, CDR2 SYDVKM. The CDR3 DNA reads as TGTGCCAGCAATTATGTGACAGGGAACTATGGCTACACCTTC. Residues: CASNYVTGNYGYTF.

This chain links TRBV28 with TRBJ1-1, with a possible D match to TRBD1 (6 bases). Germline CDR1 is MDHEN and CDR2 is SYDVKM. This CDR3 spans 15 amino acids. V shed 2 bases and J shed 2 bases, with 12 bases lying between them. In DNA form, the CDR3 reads TGTGCCAGCAGTTTAGCTGGACAGTTTAACACTGAAGCTTTCTTT. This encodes CASSLAGQFNTEAFF.

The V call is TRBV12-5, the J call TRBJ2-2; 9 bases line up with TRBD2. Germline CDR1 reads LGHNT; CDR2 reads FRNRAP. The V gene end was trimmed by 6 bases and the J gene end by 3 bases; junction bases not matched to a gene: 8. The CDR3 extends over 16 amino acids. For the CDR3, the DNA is TGTGCTAGTGGGCCGCGGGGGGGCGGCGACACCGGGGAGCTGTTTTTT. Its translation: CASGPRGGGDTGELFF. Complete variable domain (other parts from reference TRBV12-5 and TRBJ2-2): DARVTQTPRHKVTEMGQEVTMRCQPILGHNTVFWYRQTMMQGLELLAYFRNRAPLDDSGMPKDRFSAEMPDATLATLKIQPSEPRDSAVYFCASGPRGGGDTGELFFGEGSRLTVL.

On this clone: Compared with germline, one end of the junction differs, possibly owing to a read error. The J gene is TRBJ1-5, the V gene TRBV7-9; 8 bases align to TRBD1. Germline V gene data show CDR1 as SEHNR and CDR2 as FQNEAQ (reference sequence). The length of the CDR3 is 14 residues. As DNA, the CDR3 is TGTTCCAGCAGCCCGACAGGGGAGGATCAGCCCCAGCATTTT. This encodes CSSSPTGEDQPQHF. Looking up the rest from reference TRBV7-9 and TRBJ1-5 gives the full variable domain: DTGVSQNPRHKITKRGQNVTFRCDPISEHNRLYWYRQTLGQGPEFLTYFQNEAQLEKSRLLSDRFSAERPKGSFSTLEIQRTEQGDSAMYLCSSSPTGEDQPQHFGDGTRLSIL.

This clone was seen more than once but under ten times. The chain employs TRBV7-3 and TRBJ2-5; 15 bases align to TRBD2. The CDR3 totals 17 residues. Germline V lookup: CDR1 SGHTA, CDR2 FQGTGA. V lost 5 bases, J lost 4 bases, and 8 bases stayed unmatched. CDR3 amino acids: CASSPGTSGGQGETQYF. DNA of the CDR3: TGTGCCAGCAGCCCCGGGACTAGCGGGGGGCAGGGAGAGACCCAGTACTTC.